The 28 T cell receptor beta chains reported below all come from one sample, sequenced in a study of T cells after yellow fever vaccination. TCRdb re-analysed the 5' RACE reads in MiXCR, keeping a single row per CDR3 protein. The sample holds about 230,000 distinct CDR3 sequences, over 6.5% seen once. Sample: CD4+ T cells sorted from PBMCs, taken on the day of the yellow fever booster vaccination. The receptors originated from a man aged 30 to 39 who received the YFV17D yellow fever vaccine.

This clonotype has a count of ten or more. The chain has TRBV6-2 or TRBV6-3 and TRBJ1-5; 7 bases are shared with TRBD1. The V segment lost 6 bases and the J segment 5 bases; nucleotides outside the gene matches: 7. There are 14 residues in the CDR3. Germline assignment: CDR1 MNHEY and CDR2 SVGEGT. The CDR3 reads CASSQGQNYQPQHF. The DNA of the CDR3 is TGTGCCAGCAGCCAGGGACAGAATTATCAGCCCCAGCATTTT.

This clonotype has a handful of counts. The chain carries TRBV20-1 and TRBJ2-3; no firm D call. The CDR3 contains 15 residues. V dropped 1 base and J dropped 0 bases, with 11 bases sitting between them. Germline CDR1 reads DFQATT; CDR2 reads SNEGSKA (reference sequence). This CDR3 is CSARVPVSSTDTQYF. The CDR3 bases are TGCAGTGCTAGAGTTCCCGTCTCTAGCACAGATACGCAGTATTTT.

In its sample, this clonotype was seen many times. J is TRBJ2-7 and V is TRBV12-3 or TRBV12-4; no clear D. Trimming pared 7 bases from V and 6 bases from J, leaving 16 bases between. CDR3 length: 13 amino acids. The CDR3 protein is CASNLGWAGEQYF. Written as DNA, the CDR3 is TGTGCCAGCAACCTCGGGTGGGCAGGCGAGCAGTACTTC.

This clonotype turned up a few times. V usage is TRBV28 and J usage is TRBJ1-2, with D perhaps TRBD1 (5 bases). The ends were cut back, 7 bases at V and 8 bases at J, with 11 bases in the middle. Germline V gives CDR1 MDHEN, CDR2 SYDVKM. This CDR3 has 11 residues. This CDR3 reads CASTWGTGYTF. DNA of the CDR3: TGTGCCAGCACCTGGGGGACCGGCTACACCTTC.

The CDR3 nucleotides are TGCAGTGCTACGGGACAGGGGAGCAATCAGCCCCAGCATTTT. The encoded protein is CSATGQGSNQPQHF. V gene TRBV20-1 combines with J gene TRBJ1-5, with TRBD1 matching 10 bases. The germline gives CDR1 DFQATT, CDR2 SNEGSKA (reference sequence). J lost 1 base, V lost 4 bases, and 1 base had no gene match. The CDR3 loop spans 14 amino acids.

This clonotype showed up just a few times. The chain carries TRBV3-1 and TRBJ2-4; D is ambiguous. Per the germline V gene, CDR1 is LGHDT and CDR2 is YNNKEL (reference sequence). This CDR3 is 13 amino acids long. The V end lost 4 bases, the J end lost 1 base, and 5 bases lay between the germline ends. In DNA, the CDR3 is TGTGCCAGCAGCCCCGATGCCAAAAACATTCAGTACTTC. Its protein is CASSPDAKNIQYF.

This clonotype turned up a few times. This sequence joins TRBV5-1 and TRBJ2-7; D uncertain. CDR1 and CDR2 (germline): SGHRS, YFSETQ. This CDR3 is built from 16 residues. Trimming took off 1 base at V and 3 bases at J, with 17 bases between the two ends. CDR3 nucleotides: TGCGCCAGCAGCTTGATTGGTGTAGGGCAGATCTACGAGCAGTACTTC. This gives the protein CASSLIGVGQIYEQYF.

This clonotype was detected ten times or more. The CDR3 region is CASSSGLSYNEQFF. CDR3 DNA sequence: TGTGCCAGCAGTTCGGGCCTCTCCTACAATGAGCAGTTCTTC. The rearrangement links TRBV12-3 or TRBV12-4 to TRBJ2-1; the D is unclear. V was cut by 4 bases and J by 0 bases, with 7 bases left in between. The CDR3 has 14 residues.

Of note for this clonotype: Germline is not matched at one junction end, which may reflect a read error. The J gene is TRBJ2-2, the V gene TRBV20-1; a weak D match, TRBD1 (6 bases). Germline V lookup: CDR1 DFQATT, CDR2 SNEGSKA (reference sequence). The CDR3 runs to 17 residues. CDR3 bases: TGCTGTGCTAGCCCCCCTGGGGGCAGGGCGACGACCGGGGAGCTGTTTTTT. Amino acids: CCASPPGGRATTGELFF.

This clonotype was picked up many times. The chain links TRBV5-1 to TRBJ2-2; TRBD1 matches 9 bases. CDR3 length: 15 amino acids. The J segment lost 5 bases and the V segment lost 8 bases, leaving 10 bases of the junction unmatched. Germline V gives CDR1 SGHRS, CDR2 YFSETQ. CDR3 sequence (DNA): TGCGCCAGTACGGACAGGGGCTTGGTGACCGGGGAGCTGTTTTTT. The encoded protein is CASTDRGLVTGELFF.

The gene calls are TRBV5-4 and TRBJ2-3; D may be TRBD1 (5 bases). Per germline, CDR1 SGHNT and CDR2 YYREEE (reference sequence). The ends were cut back, 2 bases at V and 6 bases at J, with 13 bases in the middle. The CDR3 contains 14 residues. The CDR3: CASSFLQDQDTQYF. The DNA for the CDR3 is TGTGCCAGCAGCTTCTTACAGGACCAGGATACGCAGTATTTT.

This clonotype was observed at least ten times. This chain joins TRBV18 and TRBJ2-7; D gene ambiguous. Germline V gene data show CDR1 as KGHSH and CDR2 as LQKENI. Trimming pared 3 bases from V and 2 bases from J, leaving 8 bases between. The CDR3 has 13 residues. The CDR3 region has the DNA TGTGCCAGCTCACCGGTGATGACCTACGAGCAGTACTTC. Residues: CASSPVMTYEQYF.

This clonotype was recorded a few times. The CDR3 loop reads CASSPPGGGQPQHF. CDR3 sequence (DNA): TGTGCCAGCTCACCACCGGGAGGGGGTCAGCCCCAGCATTTT. This sequence joins TRBV18 and TRBJ1-5, with D perhaps TRBD1 (6 bases). Per the germline V gene, CDR1 is KGHSH and CDR2 is LQKENI. Trimming pared 0 bases from V and 6 bases from J, leaving 9 bases between. The CDR3 length is 14 residues.

The table lists this clonotype with many counts. As DNA, the CDR3 is TGTGCCATCAGTGAAGGGACAGGTGGGGAAAAACTGTTTTTT. Translating gives CAISEGTGGEKLFF. The V call is TRBV10-3, the J call TRBJ1-4; the match to TRBD1 covers 8 bases. CDR3 size: 14 residues. V lost 3 bases, J lost 8 bases, and 5 bases stayed unmatched. Germline assignment: CDR1 ENHRY and CDR2 SYGVKD.

This clonotype has a count of ten or more. This chain joins TRBV7-2 and TRBJ2-3; perhaps TRBD2 as D (5 bases). CDR1 and CDR2 (germline): SGHTA, FQGNSA. V lost 7 bases, J lost 4 bases, and 15 bases lay in between. The CDR3 runs to 14 residues. CDR3 protein: CASTLGSRADTQYF. Written as DNA, the CDR3 is TGTGCCAGCACCCTGGGGAGTAGGGCAGATACGCAGTATTTT.

This clonotype was seen only a few times. In DNA, the CDR3 is TGTGCCAGCAGTTTAAGTTCGAGCGGGAGGGCCTGGACCGGGGAGCTGTTTTTT. It is translated as CASSLSSSGRAWTGELFF. The chain recombines TRBV12-3 or TRBV12-4 with TRBJ2-2; 10 bases line up with TRBD2. The CDR3 has 18 residues. After removal of 2 bases from V and 5 bases from J, the junction contained 11 bases not matched to a gene.

There are a few counts of this clonotype. V and J are TRBV19 and TRBJ2-3, with TRBD1 matching 7 bases. Germline-derived CDR1 and CDR2 are LNHDA and SQIVND (reference sequence). The V segment lost 3 bases and the J segment 6 bases; nucleotides outside the gene matches: 9. The CDR3 runs 15 residues. The CDR3 sequence is CASSIADRRKDTQYF. As DNA, the CDR3 is TGTGCCAGTAGTATTGCGGACAGGAGAAAGGATACGCAGTATTTT.

This clonotype was found many times. The chain carries TRBV6-2 or TRBV6-3 and TRBJ2-7, with 8 bases matching TRBD1. V lost 6 bases, J lost 2 bases, and 9 bases stayed unmatched. CDR1 is MNHEY and CDR2 is SVGEGT in the germline V gene. This CDR3 is 15 amino acids long. Written as DNA, the CDR3 is TGTGCCAGCAGACCTACAGGGGGAGCAACCTACGAGCAGTACTTC. Protein: CASRPTGGATYEQYF.

This clonotype was counted ten times or more. The V and J genes are TRBV20-1 and TRBJ2-3; D unresolved. This CDR3 has 14 amino acids. Germline loops: CDR1 DFQATT, CDR2 SNEGSKA (reference sequence). V lost 3 bases and J 7 bases, leaving 17 bases between the germline ends. CDR3 DNA sequence: TGCAGTGCTAGGGAGCTCGTCGATTTTCATACGCAGTATTTT. It is translated as CSARELVDFHTQYF.

Note on this clonotype: A much larger clonotype is one base distant, so this may be a read error. The chain uses TRBV10-2 and TRBJ1-1, with unresolved D. V dropped 6 bases and J dropped 4 bases, with 12 bases sitting between them. The CDR3 loop spans 13 amino acids. The germline V gene encodes CDR1 WSHSY and CDR2 SAAADI. The CDR3 here is CASREQTITEAFF. The CDR3 DNA reads TGCGCCAGCAGGGAGCAGACGATCACTGAAGCTTTCTTT.

There are a few counts of this clonotype. This chain links TRBV7-2 with TRBJ1-5; 7 bases fit TRBD1. J gave up 2 bases and V 8 bases, and 3 bases lay outside the gene matches. Germline assignment: CDR1 SGHTA and CDR2 FQGNSA. This CDR3 spans 13 amino acids. CDR3 in amino acids: CASRQGGNQPQHF. CDR3 DNA sequence: TGTGCCAGCCGACAGGGCGGCAATCAGCCCCAGCATTTT.

This clonotype came up many times. The chain couples TRBV29-1 to TRBJ2-1, with a weak D call TRBD1 (6 bases). V was pared by 6 bases and J by 8 bases, with 17 bases between. The CDR3 extends over 13 amino acids. Germline assignment: CDR1 SQVTM and CDR2 ANQGSEA. The CDR3 DNA follows: TGCAGCGTAAGGGGATTCAGACAGGATGAGCAGTTCTTC. It codes for CSVRGFRQDEQFF.

About this clonotype itself: A single base separates this from a much larger clone, so it may be a read error. The genes are TRBV20-1 and TRBJ2-5, with TRBD2 as a possible D gene (5 bases). Germline CDR1 DFQATT, CDR2 SNEGSKA (reference sequence). The CDR3 consists of 15 residues. This CDR3 reads CCARGIWPAQETQYF. DNA of the CDR3: TGCTGTGCTAGAGGGATCTGGCCGGCCCAAGAGACCCAGTACTTC.

The chain has TRBV20-1 and TRBJ2-7; 7 positions match TRBD1. The trim removed 3 bases at V and 4 bases at J, leaving 9 bases unmatched. This CDR3 comprises 14 residues. Germline V lookup: CDR1 DFQATT, CDR2 SNEGSKA (reference sequence). The DNA of the CDR3 is TGCAGTGCTAGGATCCCAGGGGGACATTACGAGCAGTACTTC. Translated: CSARIPGGHYEQYF.

This clonotype was observed a few times. The rearrangement links TRBV5-1 to TRBJ1-4, with a weak D call TRBD1 (6 bases). This CDR3 is 15 amino acids long. V was cut by 0 bases and J by 3 bases, with 9 bases left in between. Germline CDR1 and CDR2: SGHRS and YFSETQ. The CDR3 protein is CASSLEGVANEKLFF. The CDR3 region has the DNA TGCGCCAGCAGCTTGGAGGGGGTAGCTAATGAAAAACTGTTTTTT.

This clonotype was seen repeatedly, ten times or more. The chain joins TRBV29-1 to TRBJ2-2; D gene ambiguous. This CDR3 is built from 14 residues. The V gene's germline CDR1 is SQVTM and CDR2 ANQGSEA. Trimming left V 5 bases short and J 6 bases short, with 16 bases between. The CDR3 loop is CSVSTGSPAGELFF. The DNA of the CDR3 is TGCAGCGTTTCTACGGGTTCCCCGGCCGGGGAGCTGTTTTTT.

There are a few counts of this clonotype. The chain recombines TRBV27 with TRBJ2-3; D is perhaps TRBD2 (6 bases). The CDR3 spans 15 residues. Trimming took off 0 bases at V and 7 bases at J, with 14 bases between the two ends. Germline-derived CDR1 and CDR2 are MNHEY and SMNVEV (reference sequence). The CDR3 nucleotides read TGTGCCAGCAGTTTATCTAGCGGAGGCCCGAATACGCAGTATTTT. Its translation is CASSLSSGGPNTQYF.

This clonotype was seen repeatedly, ten times or more. The chain has TRBV10-3 and TRBJ2-3; D not certain. Germline CDR1 is ENHRY and CDR2 is SYGVKD. V dropped 2 bases and J dropped 1 base, with 10 bases sitting between them. The CDR3 runs to 15 residues. This CDR3 is CAISESLARTDTQYF. The DNA for the CDR3 is TGTGCCATCAGTGAGAGCTTAGCTCGCACAGATACGCAGTATTTT.